This is a list of T cell receptor beta chains from one sample in a study of tumor-infiltrating lymphocytes in localized non-small cell lung cancer. Sequencing was performed with immunoSEQ multiplex PCR; in TCRdb, only in-frame clones are kept and a portion is missing. The sample lists tens of thousands of clones, roughly 71% seen once, with 14% to 15% in the top ten. Material: lung tumor tissue. Source of these receptors: a human donor with non-small cell lung cancer. Both conserved end residues are part of each CDR3. The order of the fields is CDR3 protein, J gene, CDR3 length, V gene.

CDR3 protein: CASTAGNTDTQYF
J gene: TRBJ2-3
CDR3 length: 13
V gene: TRBV28

CDR3 protein: CASSIGAENEQYF
J gene: TRBJ2-7
CDR3 length: 13
V gene: TRBV19

CDR3 protein: CASSLTRGAKNIQYF
J gene: TRBJ2-4
CDR3 length: 15
V gene: TRBV7-9

CDR3 protein: CASSQGSGSTDTQYF
J gene: TRBJ2-3
CDR3 length: 15
V gene: TRBV4-3

CDR3 protein: CASSDQQGLETQYF
J gene: TRBJ2-5
CDR3 length: 14
V gene: TRBV25-1

CDR3 protein: CASSSIYEQYF
J gene: TRBJ2-7
CDR3 length: 11
V gene: TRBV28

CDR3 protein: CASSSRGQETQYF
J gene: TRBJ2-5
CDR3 length: 13
V gene: TRBV5-6

CDR3 protein: CASNLGYGLFTDTQYF
J gene: TRBJ2-3
CDR3 length: 16
V gene: TRBV11-2

CDR3 protein: CASSLAGLSRNTGELFF
J gene: TRBJ2-2
CDR3 length: 17
V gene: TRBV7-9

CDR3 protein: CAWSLRGLYEQYF
J gene: TRBJ2-7
CDR3 length: 13
V gene: TRBV30

CDR3 protein: CSVKTGGNQPQHF
J gene: TRBJ1-5
CDR3 length: 13
V gene: TRBV29-1

CDR3 protein: CSLGDRDISGYGYTF
J gene: TRBJ1-2
CDR3 length: 15
V gene: TRBV29-1